The 26 T cell receptor beta chains presented below share a single source sample, sequenced in a study of blood T cell repertoires in COVID-19. The protocol was immunoSEQ multiplex PCR, while the TCRdb copy is restricted to in-frame clones and leaves out a portion. The table has about 200,000 clones, over 85% seen once. Sequences were obtained from PBMCs or T cells enriched from blood (not recorded which). Every receptor here comes from a woman between 25 and 40 years old with acute COVID-19.

The chain uses TRBV11-2 and TRBJ1-1; D is undetermined. Trimming pared 1 base from V and 7 bases from J, leaving 10 bases between. This CDR3 is built from 13 residues. CDR1 SGHAT and CDR2 FQNNGV come from the germline V gene. The CDR3 DNA sequence: TGTGCCAGCAGCTTAGCGTGGGCGTTTGAAGCTTTCTTT. Amino acids: CASSLAWAFEAFF.

J is TRBJ2-7 and V is TRBV21-1; TRBD2, as called in the table, went unchecked against the DNA. TRBV21-1 is a listed pseudogene. The CDR3 has 22 amino acids. CDR3 protein: CASSKELAPGLAGGHLTYEQYF. CDR3 nucleotide sequence: TGTGCCAGCAGCAAAGAACTAGCCCCGGGACTAGCGGGGGGACATCTTACCTACGAGCAGTACTTC.

The chain links TRBV28 to TRBJ2-5; 9 nucleotides agree with TRBD1. The germline CDR1 and CDR2 sequences are MDHEN and SYDVKM. CDR3 length equals 16 residues. Losses at the gene ends were 7 bases for V and 1 base for J; bases not matched to a gene: 10. CDR3 coding DNA: TGTGCCAGCATCCCCGGGACAGGGTTTGTCCAAGAGACCCAGTACTTC. Protein product: CASIPGTGFVQETQYF.

The chain couples TRBV7-8 to TRBJ2-3; TRBD1 matches 10 bases. This CDR3 comprises 14 residues. The ends lost 5 bases at V and 3 bases at J; junction bases unmatched: 2. Germline V CDR1 and CDR2: SGHVS, FQNEAQ. The DNA of the CDR3 is TGTGCCAGCAGCCCGGACAGGGGGACAGATACGCAGTATTTT. It specifies CASSPDRGTDTQYF.

The chain couples TRBV30 to TRBJ1-1; TRBD1 agrees at 8 bases. V dropped 5 bases and J dropped 3; count of bases not matched to a gene: 5. CDR1 and CDR2 (germline): GTSNPN, SVGIG (reference sequence). CDR3 length: 13 residues. In nucleotides, the CDR3 is TGTGCCTGGGGACAGGGATGGTACACTGAAGCTTTCTTT. Translated: CAWGQGWYTEAFF.

The V and J genes are TRBV18 and TRBJ2-7, with D perhaps TRBD1 (5 bases). The V end lost 2 bases, the J end lost 4 bases, and 15 bases lay between the germline ends. CDR1 is KGHSH and CDR2 is LQKENI in the germline V gene. This CDR3 is built from 15 residues. CDR3 coding DNA: TGTGCCAGCTCACCAGGGCAGGGAAAGGAGTACGAGCAGTACTTC. Encoded protein: CASSPGQGKEYEQYF.

The genes are TRBV30 and TRBJ2-5, with TRBD1 identical over 8 bases. V dropped 1 base and J dropped 5; count of bases not matched to a gene: 12. The CDR3 runs 16 residues. Germline loops: CDR1 GTSNPN, CDR2 SVGIG (reference sequence). For the CDR3, the DNA is TGTGCCTGGAGTGGACCCCGCAGGGGGCGGCAGGAGACCCAGTACTTC. Protein: CAWSGPRRGRQETQYF.

The chain recombines TRBV5-1 with TRBJ2-7, with D possibly TRBD1 on 5 matching bases. The germline CDR1 and CDR2 sequences are SGHRS and YFSETQ. Trimming cost V 0 bases and J 7 bases, with 11 bases left between them. CDR3 size: 13 residues. The chain's CDR3 is CASSLGASGEQYF. The CDR3 DNA is TGCGCCAGCAGCTTGGGGGCCTCAGGGGAGCAGTACTTC.

J is TRBJ1-5 and V is TRBV28; D is possibly TRBD1 (6 bases). CDR1 and CDR2 from the germline V gene are MDHEN and SYDVKM. The length of the CDR3 is 17 residues. V lost 0 bases and J 0 bases, leaving 12 bases between the germline ends. The CDR3 bases are TGTGCCAGCAGTTTATGGGACAGAGCTTATAGCAATCAGCCCCAGCATTTT. Translating it yields CASSLWDRAYSNQPQHF.

The chain employs TRBV14 and TRBJ2-1; D unresolved. Trimming took off 3 bases at V and 5 bases at J, with 17 bases between the two ends. Germline loops: CDR1 SGHDN, CDR2 FVKESK. The CDR3 sequence is 16 residues long. In DNA form, the CDR3 reads TGTGCCAGCAGCCATGTCTCTTGGCAGGTCAACAATGAGCAGTTCTTC. This encodes CASSHVSWQVNNEQFF.

The chain carries TRBV21-1 and TRBJ2-3; the table calls TRBD1, which could not be checked here. TRBV21-1 counts as a pseudogene. This CDR3 contains 15 residues. The CDR3 here is CASSKGRGRVDTQYF. Here the CDR3 DNA reads TGTGCCAGCAGCAAAGGCAGGGGGCGCGTAGATACGCAGTATTTT.

V is TRBV7-2 and J is TRBJ2-7; TRBD1 matches at 8 bases. The ends lost 3 bases at V and 4 bases at J; junction bases unmatched: 5. Germline CDR1 and CDR2: SGHTA and FQGNSA. The CDR3 runs 14 residues. The CDR3 region is CASSLRQGAYEQYF. Here the CDR3 DNA reads TGTGCCAGCAGCTTGAGGCAGGGGGCTTACGAGCAGTACTTC.

The rearrangement links TRBV29-1 to TRBJ1-1; 8 bases fit TRBD1. The V segment lost 4 bases and the J segment 4 bases; nucleotides outside the gene matches: 8. This CDR3 has 14 amino acids. In germline, CDR1 is SQVTM, CDR2 ANQGSEA. The CDR3 is CSVAQGALGTEAFF. For the CDR3, the DNA is TGCAGCGTTGCCCAGGGGGCGTTGGGCACTGAAGCTTTCTTT.

This chain joins TRBV19 and TRBJ1-6; 8 nucleotides agree with TRBD1. The CDR3 covers 16 residues. Germline V gene sequence: CDR1 LNHDA, CDR2 SQIVND (reference sequence). V shed 3 bases, J shed 9 bases, and the junction held 10 bases outside the gene matches. The CDR3 region is CASSINQGATTSPLHF. CDR3 DNA: TGTGCCAGTAGTATTAACCAGGGGGCGACTACTTCACCCCTCCACTTT.

The chain is built from TRBV30 and TRBJ1-2; D not certain. CDR1 and CDR2 (germline): GTSNPN, SVGIG (reference sequence). There are 11 residues in the CDR3. The V end lost 3 bases, the J end lost 12 bases, and 14 bases lay between the germline ends. The CDR3 region has the DNA TGTGCCTGGAGCCCCGGACTTATAAACACCTTC. Protein sequence: CAWSPGLINTF.

The chain joins TRBV6-1 to TRBJ2-1; a weak D match, TRBD1 (6 bases). Per germline, CDR1 MNHNS and CDR2 SASEGT. The CDR3 is made up of 17 amino acids. Between the trimmed V and J ends, which lost 4 bases and 6 bases, there was a span of 22 bases. The CDR3 reads CASSVKLPGQKSNEQFF. In DNA, the CDR3 is TGTGCCAGCAGTGTTAAACTACCGGGACAAAAGTCCAATGAGCAGTTCTTC.

This chain joins TRBV28 and TRBJ1-1; D remains ambiguous. Germline CDR1 reads MDHEN; CDR2 reads SYDVKM. Deletions cut 4 bases from V and 1 base from J, with 13 bases between. This CDR3 is 15 amino acids long. CDR3 protein: CASSSPGSSNTEAFF. The CDR3 DNA reads as TGTGCCAGCAGTTCACCGGGAAGCTCGAACACTGAAGCTTTCTTT.

The chain is built from TRBV7-2 and TRBJ1-2; D possibly corresponds to TRBD1 (6 bases). CDR1 and CDR2 (germline): SGHTA, FQGNSA. Deletions cut 1 base from V and 0 bases from J, with 12 bases between. There are 16 residues in the CDR3. The CDR3 DNA reads TGTGCCAGCAGCTTAGTTCTGGGGGCTTCTAACTATGGCTACACCTTC. Protein: CASSLVLGASNYGYTF. Complete variable domain (other parts from reference TRBV7-2 and TRBJ1-2): GAGVSQSPSNKVTEKGKDVELRCDPISGHTALYWYRQSLGQGLEFLIYFQGNSAPDKSGLPSDRFSAERTGGSVSTLTIQRTQQEDSAVYLCASSLVLGASNYGYTFGSGTRLTVV.

This chain joins TRBV6-1 and TRBJ2-7, with 7 bases aligning to TRBD1. CDR1 and CDR2 from the germline V gene are MNHNS and SASEGT. Trimming removed 3 bases from V and 2 bases from J; junction bases left unmatched: 4. CDR3 length: 14 residues. The DNA for the CDR3 is TGTGCCAGCAGTGACGGGACAGCCGCCTACGAGCAGTACTTC. It specifies CASSDGTAAYEQYF.

The chain carries TRBV15 and TRBJ1-4, with no clear D. The ends were cut back, 1 base at V and 3 bases at J, with 6 bases in the middle. In germline, CDR1 is LNHNV, CDR2 YYDKDF (reference sequence). This CDR3 comprises 14 residues. In DNA form, the CDR3 reads TGTGCCACCAGCAGAGGGCAGGCTAATGAAAAACTGTTTTTT. It yields the protein CATSRGQANEKLFF.

The sample holds one count of this clone. The J gene is TRBJ2-7, the V gene TRBV6-5; TRBD1 matches at 7 bases. J was trimmed by 4 bases and V by 2 bases; bases with no gene match: 5. Germline lookup yields CDR1 MNHEY and CDR2 SVGAGI. CDR3 length: 14 residues. The CDR3 is CASSYRDRFYEQYF. CDR3 DNA: TGTGCCAGCAGTTACCGGGACAGATTTTACGAGCAGTACTTC.

This sequence joins TRBV6-2 or TRBV6-3 and TRBJ2-5; D is ambiguous. Per germline, CDR1 MNHEY and CDR2 SVGEGT. The CDR3 runs 14 residues. V gave up 0 bases and J gave up 2 bases, with 7 bases separating them. The DNA of the CDR3 is TGTGCCAGCAGTTACTCGATCTATCAAGAGACCCAGTACTTC. The encoded protein is CASSYSIYQETQYF.

The genes are TRBV30 and TRBJ1-1; a possible D gene is TRBD1 (5 bases). The CDR3 is 12 residues long. Per the germline V gene, CDR1 is GTSNPN and CDR2 is SVGIG (reference sequence). The germline V and J ends were trimmed by 0 bases and 11 bases, with 13 bases remaining between them. The CDR3 is CAWSVRAGPAFF. The CDR3 DNA reads as TGTGCCTGGAGTGTAAGGGCAGGGCCTGCTTTCTTT.

This clone has only one observation. The chain is built from TRBV6-5 and TRBJ2-7; D gene ambiguous. The CDR3 is made up of 11 amino acids. Trimming left V 11 bases short and J 2 bases short, with 10 bases between. CDR1 and CDR2 from the germline V gene are MNHEY and SVGAGI. Here the CDR3 DNA reads TGTGCCTGCTCGAGCGCCTACGAGCAGTACTTC. Its translation: CACSSAYEQYF.

The rearrangement joins TRBV28 to TRBJ1-3; 10 bases fit TRBD1. Germline trimming cut 5 bases from V and 3 bases from J; bases unmatched to any gene: 4. The CDR3 totals 15 residues. Germline assignment: CDR1 MDHEN and CDR2 SYDVKM. CDR3 nucleotides: TGTGCCAGCAGTCTGGGACAGGGGTATGGAAACACCATATATTTT. This gives the protein CASSLGQGYGNTIYF.

The J gene is TRBJ2-3, the V gene TRBV11-2; TRBD1 matches 9 bases. With V trimmed by 5 bases and J by 5 bases, 5 bases remained unmatched. Germline V lookup: CDR1 SGHAT, CDR2 FQNNGV. The CDR3 is made up of 14 amino acids. The CDR3 here is CASSLRTGEDTQYF. The CDR3 DNA reads as TGTGCCAGCAGCCTAAGGACAGGGGAAGATACGCAGTATTTT. Using reference TRBV11-2 and TRBJ2-3 for the parts outside the CDR3, the full variable domain is EAGVAQSPRYKIIEKRQSVAFWCNPISGHATLYWYQQILGQGPKLLIQFQNNGVVDDSQLPKDRFSAERLKGVDSTLKIQPAKLEDSAVYLCASSLRTGEDTQYFGPGTRLTVL.